The 27 T cell receptor beta chains reported below all come from one sample, sequenced in a study of blood T cell repertoires in COVID-19. Libraries were prepared by immunoSEQ multiplex PCR; TCRdb keeps only in-frame clonotypes and omits some of them. The sample lists around 250,000 clones, around 87% seen once, with more than 6.5% in the top ten. The sample taken for sequencing was peripheral blood. The receptors derive from a woman aged 70 to 79 with active or convalescent COVID-19.

The CDR3 reads CASSPGQGAWRAFF. As DNA, the CDR3 is TGTGCCAGCAGCCCCGGACAGGGAGCATGGAGAGCTTTCTTT. The rearrangement links TRBV7-2 to TRBJ1-1; 8 bases agree with TRBD1. V dropped 5 bases and J dropped 10; count of bases not matched to a gene: 12. The CDR3 sequence is 14 residues long. Germline V lookup: CDR1 SGHTA, CDR2 FQGNSA.

Only one count was recorded for this clone. This chain joins TRBV10-3 and TRBJ2-2, with 8 nucleotides matching TRBD1. CDR1 and CDR2 from the germline V gene are ENHRY and SYGVKD. The CDR3 sequence is 15 residues long. J lost 3 bases, V lost 3 bases, and 3 bases had no gene match. The CDR3 spells CAISDSTGDTGELFF. Written as DNA, the CDR3 is TGTGCCATCAGTGACTCGACAGGGGACACCGGGGAGCTGTTTTTT.

The chain joins TRBV5-1 to TRBJ2-2; the D gene is possibly TRBD1 (5 bases). Germline V gives CDR1 SGHRS, CDR2 YFSETQ. V was clipped by 1 base and J by 1 base, with 8 bases between them. The CDR3 sequence is 15 residues long. The CDR3 sequence: CASSLTQGNTGELFF. The CDR3 bases are TGCGCCAGCAGCTTGACGCAGGGGAACACCGGGGAGCTGTTTTTT.

This clone was recorded only once. This chain joins TRBV6-5 and TRBJ1-2, with D unclear. Germline values: CDR1 MNHEY, CDR2 SVGAGI. This CDR3 comprises 13 residues. V was pared by 5 bases and J by 0 bases, with 7 bases between. The CDR3 is CASSPGTNYGYTF. In DNA form, the CDR3 reads TGTGCCAGCAGTCCAGGAACTAACTATGGCTACACCTTC.

The chain joins TRBV29-1 to TRBJ1-1; D is undetermined. Germline V lookup: CDR1 SQVTM, CDR2 ANQGSEA. This CDR3 comprises 15 residues. Trimming removed 4 bases from V and 1 base from J, with 16 bases in between. The CDR3 region is CSVAGLFGPNTEAFF. The CDR3 DNA follows: TGCAGCGTTGCCGGCTTATTTGGGCCGAACACTGAAGCTTTCTTT. The variable domain in full, with the rest retrieved from reference TRBV29-1 and TRBJ1-1, is SAVISQKPSRDICQRGTSLTIQCQVDSQVTMMFWYRQQPGQSLTLIATANQGSEATYESGFVIDKFPISRPNLTFSTLTVSNMSPEDSSIYLCSVAGLFGPNTEAFFGQGTRLTVV.

J is TRBJ2-1 and V is TRBV6-5; 8 nucleotides agree with TRBD1. Per germline, CDR1 MNHEY and CDR2 SVGAGI. The CDR3 is 14 amino acids. With V trimmed by 6 bases and J by 6 bases, 7 bases remained unmatched. CDR3 loop: CASSRGRRVNEQFF. CDR3 DNA sequence: TGTGCCAGCAGCAGGGGGCGCAGGGTCAATGAGCAGTTCTTC.

Only a few counts were recorded for this clone. This CDR3 is also generated by other DNA sequences in the sample. The genes are TRBV2 and TRBJ1-2; D may be TRBD1 (6 bases). Between the trimmed V and J ends, which lost 3 bases and 4 bases, there was a span of 9 bases. This CDR3 is built from 13 residues. Germline V gives CDR1 SNHLY, CDR2 FYNNEI. Written as DNA, the CDR3 is TGTGCCAGCAGTGACGACAGGAGCTATGGCTACACCTTC. Translated: CASSDDRSYGYTF.

A few counts support this clone. V gene TRBV27 combines with J gene TRBJ1-2; maybe TRBD1 (5 bases). Germline lookup yields CDR1 MNHEY and CDR2 SMNVEV (reference sequence). Trimming cost V 6 bases and J 7 bases, with 21 bases left between them. The CDR3 has 15 residues. The DNA for the CDR3 is TGTGCCAGCAGATCTCAGGGAGGGGCGCGGTCTGGCTACACCTTC. Its translation is CASRSQGGARSGYTF.

V and J are TRBV5-1 and TRBJ1-6; weak D call: TRBD1 (5 bases). V lost 5 bases and J 0 bases, leaving 24 bases between the germline ends. CDR1 is SGHRS, CDR2 YFSETQ, per germline. This CDR3 has 20 amino acids. CDR3 coding DNA: TGCGCCAGCAGGCACGTTGGTACAGGCCCCTCTAGCTCCTATAATTCACCCCTCCACTTT. As protein: CASRHVGTGPSSSYNSPLHF.

The V call is TRBV6-6, the J call TRBJ2-1, with D unresolved. Germline CDR1 reads MNHNY; CDR2 reads SVGAGI (reference sequence). The ends were cut back, 0 bases at V and 1 base at J, with 4 bases in the middle. The CDR3 is 14 residues long. The CDR3 is CASSYSSSYNEQFF. The CDR3 coding sequence is TGTGCCAGCAGTTACTCGTCGTCCTACAATGAGCAGTTCTTC.

V gene TRBV29-1 combines with J gene TRBJ1-2, with TRBD1 as a possible D gene (5 bases). V gave up 4 bases and J gave up 8 bases, with 20 bases separating them. CDR1 is SQVTM and CDR2 is ANQGSEA in the germline V gene. The CDR3 has 14 amino acids. The CDR3 DNA reads TGCAGCGTTGTAGCCTCGACAGCTCAAGAGGGCTACACCTTC. This encodes CSVVASTAQEGYTF.

The rearrangement uses TRBV18 and TRBJ1-2; 7 bases line up with TRBD1. Germline V CDR1 and CDR2: KGHSH, LQKENI. V lost 2 bases and J lost 5; bases outside the gene matches: 11. The CDR3 runs to 16 residues. This CDR3 reads CASSPVVGQWLYGYTF. CDR3 in DNA: TGTGCCAGCTCACCAGTAGTGGGACAGTGGCTGTATGGCTACACCTTC.

The rearrangement joins TRBV5-4 to TRBJ2-5; maybe TRBD1 (5 bases). The CDR3 has 15 residues. Trimming removed 4 bases from V and 4 bases from J, with 17 bases in between. Germline CDR1 and CDR2: SGHNT and YYREEE (reference sequence). The CDR3 protein is CASSLRVHGIETQYF. In nucleotides, the CDR3 is TGTGCCAGCAGCCTCAGGGTCCACGGCATAGAGACCCAGTACTTC.

The chain links TRBV18 to TRBJ1-3; TRBD1 matches at 8 bases. J lost 4 bases, V lost 5 bases, and 10 bases had no gene match. Germline V gene data show CDR1 as KGHSH and CDR2 as LQKENI. The CDR3 contains 16 residues. Here the CDR3 DNA reads TGTGCCAGCTCATCAACTACGGGGACAGGAGGAAACACCATATATTTT. Protein product: CASSSTTGTGGNTIYF.

As regards this clone: The junction departs from germline at one end; a sequencing error may be responsible. This sequence joins TRBV11-1 and TRBJ2-7; tentatively, D is TRBD1 (7 bases). CDR1 and CDR2 from the germline V gene are SGHAT and FQDESV (reference sequence). The CDR3 runs to 14 residues. The CDR3 spells CASSLATGPNEQYF. CDR3 DNA: TGTGCCAGCAGCCTAGCGACAGGGCCCAACGAGCAGTACTTC.

The chain links TRBV18 to TRBJ1-4; the match to TRBD1 covers 7 bases. With 3 bases clipped from V and 6 bases from J, the junction kept 4 bases outside the gene matches. Per the germline V gene, CDR1 is KGHSH and CDR2 is LQKENI. CDR3 length: 14 residues. For the CDR3, the DNA is TGTGCCAGCTCACCCGGGACAGCTCATGAAAAACTGTTTTTT. It translates to CASSPGTAHEKLFF.

This clone has just a few counts. The rearrangement uses TRBV24-1 and TRBJ1-2; a possible D gene is TRBD1 (5 bases). Germline assignment: CDR1 KGHDR and CDR2 SFDVKD. The CDR3 is made up of 15 amino acids. V lost 5 bases and J lost 3, with 15 bases in between. CDR3 region: CATSGQGSEDYGYTF. The CDR3 nucleotides read TGTGCCACCAGTGGTCAGGGCTCTGAGGACTATGGCTACACCTTC.

The chain carries TRBV7-9 and TRBJ2-1; D remains ambiguous. Trimming took 4 bases from V and 0 from J, leaving 10 bases between them. Germline V lookup: CDR1 SEHNR, CDR2 FQNEAQ (reference sequence). The CDR3 is 15 amino acids. The CDR3 reads CASSSTVRSYNEQFF. CDR3 DNA: TGTGCCAGCAGCTCAACAGTTCGCTCCTACAATGAGCAGTTCTTC. Complete variable domain (other parts from reference TRBV7-9 and TRBJ2-1): DTGVSQNPRHKITKRGQNVTFRCDPISEHNRLYWYRQTLGQGPEFLTYFQNEAQLEKSRLLSDRFSAERPKGSFSTLEIQRTEQGDSAMYLCASSSTVRSYNEQFFGPGTRLTVL.

The chain is built from TRBV4-1 and TRBJ1-3; D unresolved. Germline V gene sequence: CDR1 MGHRA, CDR2 YSYEKL. V lost 0 bases and J 0 bases, leaving 9 bases between the germline ends. The CDR3 has 16 amino acids. In nucleotides, the CDR3 is TGCGCCAGCAGCCAAGACCCTTCAGACTCTGGAAACACCATATATTTT. Translating gives CASSQDPSDSGNTIYF.

This clone showed up just a few times. The V call is TRBV6-2 or TRBV6-3, the J call TRBJ1-1; tentatively, D is TRBD1 (5 bases). The germline gives CDR1 MNHEY, CDR2 SVGEGT. With 4 bases removed from V and 8 bases from J, the gap between germline ends came to 8 bases. This CDR3 spans 11 amino acids. This CDR3 reads CASSWPGEAFF. In DNA, the CDR3 is TGTGCCAGCAGTTGGCCAGGGGAAGCTTTCTTT.

V usage is TRBV5-4 and J usage is TRBJ1-3, with unresolved D. This CDR3 is 16 amino acids long. CDR1 and CDR2 from the germline V gene are SGHNT and YYREEE (reference sequence). Trimming pared 3 bases from V and 0 bases from J, leaving 13 bases between. The CDR3 is CASSSEVLSSGNTIYF. In nucleotides, the CDR3 is TGTGCCAGCAGCTCCGAGGTCCTGAGCTCTGGAAACACCATATATTTT.

V usage is TRBV19 and J usage is TRBJ1-1; D is ambiguous. V was clipped by 6 bases and J by 0 bases, with 11 bases between them. The CDR3 totals 14 residues. Germline CDR1 and CDR2: LNHDA and SQIVND (reference sequence). As DNA, the CDR3 is TGTGCCAGTAGACCCAGCGGGGTGAACACTGAAGCTTTCTTT. It specifies CASRPSGVNTEAFF.

The V call is TRBV5-3, the J call TRBJ1-2; 10 positions match TRBD1. TRBV5-3 is designated an ORF whose function remains uncertain. V was pared by 6 bases and J by 8 bases, with 13 bases of the junction left unmatched. The CDR3 is made up of 15 amino acids. The CDR3 protein is CARTLPGQGRGGYTF. CDR3 in DNA: TGTGCCAGAACCCTCCCGGGACAGGGGAGAGGAGGCTACACCTTC.

This sequence joins TRBV4-1 and TRBJ2-1; D is undetermined. Germline CDR1 reads MGHRA; CDR2 reads YSYEKL. The CDR3 loop spans 17 amino acids. V gave up 0 bases and J gave up 0 bases, with 12 bases separating them. The CDR3 nucleotides are TGCGCCAGCAGCCAAGATCTGCGGAGTAGCTCCTACAATGAGCAGTTCTTC. This codes for CASSQDLRSSSYNEQFF.

This sequence joins TRBV6-2 or TRBV6-3 and TRBJ2-7; D remains ambiguous. The CDR3 spans 13 residues. The germline CDR1 and CDR2 sequences are MNHEY and SVGEGT. Trimming left V 0 bases short and J 4 bases short, with 7 bases between. Here the CDR3 DNA reads TGTGCCAGCAGTTACTCTGTGGCTTACGAGCAGTACTTC. Its translation is CASSYSVAYEQYF.

The J gene is TRBJ2-7, the V gene TRBV20-1, with D unclear. V lost 1 base, J lost 2 bases, and 3 bases lay in between. The CDR3 spans 11 residues. CDR1 and CDR2 from the germline V gene are DFQATT and SNEGSKA (reference sequence). DNA for the CDR3: TGCAGTGCTAGAGGGCCCTACGAGCAGTACTTC. Translating gives CSARGPYEQYF.

V and J are TRBV5-6 and TRBJ1-6; perhaps TRBD1 as D (6 bases). This CDR3 spans 15 amino acids. Germline V gives CDR1 SGHDT, CDR2 YYEEEE. With 4 bases removed from V and 9 bases from J, the gap between germline ends came to 17 bases. CDR3 loop: CASSRGDTVSSPLHF. CDR3 nucleotide sequence: TGTGCCAGCAGCAGAGGGGACACCGTGAGTTCACCCCTCCACTTT.